The clone carrying this T cell receptor (beta chain) was observed once. Its target is unknown. This sample was included in a study of cytomegalovirus exposure and HLA in healthy donors. Findings of the study overall: Analyzed later, most CMV-associated TCR beta chains appeared HLA-restricted.

The CDR3 extends over 12 amino acids. In germline, CDR1 is MDHEN, CDR2 SYDVKM. The germline V and J ends were trimmed by 5 bases and 4 bases, with 7 bases remaining between them. Primers: 60 Vbeta forward and 13 Jbeta reverse. Profiling relied on immunoSEQ multiplex PCR, and the TCRdb table lists in-frame clones only, not all of them. The sample lists fewer than 130,000 clones, about 80% occurring once. The chain joins TRBV28 to TRBJ2-3; no clear D gene. This clonotype originated in a woman in her forties in good health and CMV-seronegative. Sequencing used PBMCs. The DNA of the CDR3 is TGTGCCAGCAGTCCCCATGCAGATACGCAGTATTTT. Its protein is CASSPHADTQYF.